This is a list of T cell receptor beta chains from one sample in a study of T-cell memory formation after mild COVID-19. From the 5' RACE reads, TCRdb called clonotypes with MiXCR, one entry per CDR3 protein. Of 340,000 or so distinct CDR3 sequences listed, approximately 12% are singletons. The sample was PBMCs or a T cell subset sorted from them (not recorded which). These receptors were collected from a man aged 18 to 35 who had mild COVID-19 (a few samples of this study predate the infection). Cell type and time point are not known. CDR3s include the opening cysteine and the closing phenylalanine or tryptophan. The order of the fields is D gene, J gene, clone size, V gene, CDR3 DNA, CDR3 protein. The D gene is left open where the match is weak. Part of the rows lack a size; the others show once, few, many or a class for expanded clones.

d_call: -
j_call: TRBJ1-5
clone_size: few
v_call: TRBV7-2
cdr3_nt: TGTGCCAGCAGCTTTTGGAGCAATCAGCCCCAGCATTTT
cdr3_aa: CASSFWSNQPQHF

d_call: -
j_call: TRBJ2-3
clone_size: few
v_call: TRBV5-1
cdr3_nt: TGCGCCAGCAGCTTGTACGGGGAACAGACCCCGCAGTATTTT
cdr3_aa: CASSLYGEQTPQYF

d_call: -
j_call: TRBJ1-4
clone_size: -
v_call: TRBV7-6
cdr3_nt: TGTGCCAGCAGCGAACCCTCAAGGGCCGGGCTTCAAAAACTGTTTTTT
cdr3_aa: CASSEPSRAGLQKLFF

d_call: -
j_call: TRBJ1-1
clone_size: few
v_call: TRBV18
cdr3_nt: TGTGCCAGCTCACAGAACGGGCCTAACACTGAAGCTTTCTTT
cdr3_aa: CASSQNGPNTEAFF

d_call: TRBD2
j_call: TRBJ2-5
clone_size: few
v_call: TRBV10-3
cdr3_nt: TGTGCCATCAGTGCCGCCGGGACTAAGAAAGAGACCCAGTACTTC
cdr3_aa: CAISAAGTKKETQYF

d_call: -
j_call: TRBJ1-5
clone_size: -
v_call: TRBV27
cdr3_nt: TGTGCCAGCACGGCATTCGGACCTCATATCAGCAATCAGCCCCAGCATTTT
cdr3_aa: CASTAFGPHISNQPQHF

d_call: -
j_call: TRBJ2-1
clone_size: -
v_call: TRBV9
cdr3_nt: TGTGCCAGCAACCAGACCACGGGGCGTCTAGGTGAGCAGTTCTTC
cdr3_aa: CASNQTTGRLGEQFF

d_call: TRBD1
j_call: TRBJ1-2
clone_size: few
v_call: TRBV5-5
cdr3_nt: TGTGCCAGCAGCCAGACAGGGGGCTGGGGCTACACCTTC
cdr3_aa: CASSQTGGWGYTF

d_call: -
j_call: TRBJ1-1
clone_size: -
v_call: TRBV15
cdr3_nt: TGTGCCACCAGCACCTACAGGGACTTCACTGAAGCTTTCTTT
cdr3_aa: CATSTYRDFTEAFF

d_call: TRBD1
j_call: TRBJ2-7
clone_size: few
v_call: TRBV4-3
cdr3_nt: TGCGCCAGCAGCCAAGTCACAGGGGACTACGAGCAGTACTTC
cdr3_aa: CASSQVTGDYEQYF

d_call: -
j_call: TRBJ1-4
clone_size: -
v_call: TRBV25-1
cdr3_nt: TGTGCCAGTAGTTGGGGGGGAAAACTGTTTTTT
cdr3_aa: CASSWGGKLFF

d_call: TRBD2
j_call: TRBJ2-3
clone_size: -
v_call: TRBV18
cdr3_nt: TGTGCCAGCTCACCAACTAGCGGGGTGCTATCTAGCACAGATACGCAGTATTTT
cdr3_aa: CASSPTSGVLSSTDTQYF

d_call: -
j_call: TRBJ2-1
clone_size: few
v_call: TRBV18
cdr3_nt: TGTGCCAGCTCACCAGGCCGGGCGTCCAATGAGCAGTTCTTC
cdr3_aa: CASSPGRASNEQFF

d_call: -
j_call: TRBJ1-2
clone_size: -
v_call: TRBV12-3/TRBV12-4
cdr3_nt: TGTGCCAGCAGGTCAACAGGGCGCCGTGGCTACACCTTC
cdr3_aa: CASRSTGRRGYTF

d_call: TRBD1
j_call: TRBJ2-1
clone_size: -
v_call: TRBV6-5
cdr3_nt: TGTGCCAGCAGTTACTCGCATCCGACAGGGTCCTACAATGAGCAGTTCTTC
cdr3_aa: CASSYSHPTGSYNEQFF

d_call: -
j_call: TRBJ2-7
clone_size: -
v_call: TRBV19
cdr3_nt: TGTGCCAGTAGTATAGGAGGGTTTGACGAGCAGTACTTC
cdr3_aa: CASSIGGFDEQYF

d_call: -
j_call: TRBJ2-2
clone_size: few
v_call: TRBV19
cdr3_nt: TGTGCCAGTAGTATACTCCGGGTAGAGGGCACCGGGGAGCTGTTTTTT
cdr3_aa: CASSILRVEGTGELFF

d_call: TRBD1
j_call: TRBJ2-6
clone_size: -
v_call: TRBV28
cdr3_nt: TGTGCCAGCAGTTCCAGGACAGGGGGTTACTCTGGGGCCAACGTCCTGACTTTC
cdr3_aa: CASSSRTGGYSGANVLTF

d_call: -
j_call: TRBJ2-1
clone_size: few
v_call: TRBV12-3/TRBV12-4
cdr3_nt: TGTGCCAGCAGTCTGGCAATTGGGTCCTACAATGAGCAGTTCTTC
cdr3_aa: CASSLAIGSYNEQFF

d_call: -
j_call: TRBJ2-2
clone_size: -
v_call: TRBV10-1
cdr3_nt: TGCGCCAGCTCGCAGTCTTTTTCCGGGGAGCTGTTTTTT
cdr3_aa: CASSQSFSGELFF

d_call: TRBD2
j_call: TRBJ2-2
clone_size: few
v_call: TRBV4-2
cdr3_nt: TGTGCCAGCAGCCCCGGACTAGCGGGGGCCGTGAACACCGGGGAGCTGTTTTTT
cdr3_aa: CASSPGLAGAVNTGELFF

d_call: TRBD2
j_call: TRBJ2-2
clone_size: -
v_call: TRBV9
cdr3_nt: TGTGCCAGCAGCACGGGACTAGCGGGGGGCAGGAACACCGGGGAGCTGTTTTTT
cdr3_aa: CASSTGLAGGRNTGELFF

d_call: -
j_call: TRBJ2-3
clone_size: -
v_call: TRBV5-4
cdr3_nt: TGTGCCAGCAGCTCCCCCGTGAGGGATACGCAGTATTTT
cdr3_aa: CASSSPVRDTQYF

d_call: TRBD2
j_call: TRBJ2-2
clone_size: once
v_call: TRBV6-5
cdr3_nt: TGTGCCAGCAGTTACTCGAGGGCGGGGGCCGGGGAGCTGTTTTTT
cdr3_aa: CASSYSRAGAGELFF

d_call: TRBD2
j_call: TRBJ2-1
clone_size: few
v_call: TRBV6-5
cdr3_nt: TGTGCCAGCAGTTATAAGCGGGGGGAGGGGAATGAGCAGTTCTTC
cdr3_aa: CASSYKRGEGNEQFF

d_call: -
j_call: TRBJ2-3
clone_size: few
v_call: TRBV7-3
cdr3_nt: TGTGCCAGCAGCCTTAGAGAAGCATATACGCAGTATTTT
cdr3_aa: CASSLREAYTQYF

d_call: TRBD1
j_call: TRBJ2-7
clone_size: few
v_call: TRBV6-5
cdr3_nt: TGTGCCAGCAGTTACGTGGGGACAGAATCCTACGAGCAGTACTTC
cdr3_aa: CASSYVGTESYEQYF

d_call: TRBD2
j_call: TRBJ2-5
clone_size: few
v_call: TRBV14
cdr3_nt: TGTGCCAGCAGCCAACGGACTAGCGGGGAGGGGACCCAGTACTTC
cdr3_aa: CASSQRTSGEGTQYF

d_call: TRBD2
j_call: TRBJ2-1
clone_size: -
v_call: TRBV11-2
cdr3_nt: TGTGCCAGCAGCTCCGGCCCGGGACTAGGGTCCTACAATGAGCAGTTCTTC
cdr3_aa: CASSSGPGLGSYNEQFF

d_call: TRBD1
j_call: TRBJ1-5
clone_size: few
v_call: TRBV10-3
cdr3_nt: TGTGCCATCAGTGCTAGGACAGGGAGCCAGCCCCAGCATTTT
cdr3_aa: CAISARTGSQPQHF

d_call: -
j_call: TRBJ2-3
clone_size: -
v_call: TRBV14
cdr3_nt: TGTGCCAGCAGTGCGACGGGTGTCAGGAGAGATACGCAGTATTTT
cdr3_aa: CASSATGVRRDTQYF

d_call: -
j_call: TRBJ1-3
clone_size: few
v_call: TRBV7-2
cdr3_nt: TGTGCCAGCAATTTCGGCCGATCCAACTCTGGAAACACCATATATTTT
cdr3_aa: CASNFGRSNSGNTIYF

d_call: -
j_call: TRBJ2-4
clone_size: many
v_call: TRBV4-1
cdr3_nt: TGCGCCAGCAGCCGGTCAGTAGGGCAGTCAAACATTCAGTACTTC
cdr3_aa: CASSRSVGQSNIQYF

d_call: -
j_call: TRBJ1-5
clone_size: -
v_call: TRBV4-3
cdr3_nt: TGCGCCAGCAGCCAAGAGTCCGGGGGCAATCAGCCCCAGCATTTT
cdr3_aa: CASSQESGGNQPQHF

d_call: -
j_call: TRBJ1-1
clone_size: -
v_call: TRBV14
cdr3_nt: TGTGCCAGCAGCCAGTACCTAACACGGGACACTGAAGCTTTCTTT
cdr3_aa: CASSQYLTRDTEAFF

d_call: -
j_call: TRBJ2-2
clone_size: few
v_call: TRBV12-3/TRBV12-4
cdr3_nt: TGTGCCAGCAGTCCTTCGGGGGCGGGCACCGGGGAGCTGTTTTTT
cdr3_aa: CASSPSGAGTGELFF

d_call: TRBD1
j_call: TRBJ2-6
clone_size: -
v_call: TRBV7-9
cdr3_nt: TGTGCCACTCCGGGACAGGTTTCTGGGGCCAACGTCCTGACTTTC
cdr3_aa: CATPGQVSGANVLTF

d_call: -
j_call: TRBJ2-7
clone_size: -
v_call: TRBV29-1
cdr3_nt: TGCAGCGCCCGTGACATGACAGTTACCTACGAGCAGTACTTC
cdr3_aa: CSARDMTVTYEQYF

d_call: TRBD2
j_call: TRBJ2-3
clone_size: few
v_call: TRBV5-1
cdr3_nt: TGCGCCAGCAGCAGAACTAGCGGGGGGAGCACAGATACGCAGTATTTT
cdr3_aa: CASSRTSGGSTDTQYF

d_call: TRBD2
j_call: TRBJ2-5
clone_size: few
v_call: TRBV9
cdr3_nt: TGTGCCAGCAGCGTCTCCAGCGGGGGTGAACCTCACGAGACCCAGTACTTC
cdr3_aa: CASSVSSGGEPHETQYF

d_call: -
j_call: TRBJ2-3
clone_size: -
v_call: TRBV7-2
cdr3_nt: TGTGCCAGCAGCTCGCAACGGGGGTTCTTTACAGATACGCAGTATTTT
cdr3_aa: CASSSQRGFFTDTQYF

d_call: -
j_call: TRBJ2-2
clone_size: many
v_call: TRBV19
cdr3_nt: TGTGCCAGTAGTATGCAGGGCAGAACCGGGGAGCTGTTTTTT
cdr3_aa: CASSMQGRTGELFF

d_call: -
j_call: TRBJ1-5
clone_size: -
v_call: TRBV20-1
cdr3_nt: TGCAGTGCTAGTTCGGAGGGGGGAATAGGCAATCAGCCCCAGCATTTT
cdr3_aa: CSASSEGGIGNQPQHF

d_call: -
j_call: TRBJ1-5
clone_size: few
v_call: TRBV4-1
cdr3_nt: TGCGCCAGCAGCCTTTCCGGGACGGGGTATAATCAGCCCCAGCATTTT
cdr3_aa: CASSLSGTGYNQPQHF

d_call: -
j_call: TRBJ2-3
clone_size: few
v_call: TRBV5-5
cdr3_nt: TGTGCCAGCAGCTTTCAGGGTCGGAGCGATACCACAGATACGCAGTATTTT
cdr3_aa: CASSFQGRSDTTDTQYF

d_call: TRBD1
j_call: TRBJ1-2
clone_size: few
v_call: TRBV2
cdr3_nt: TGTGCCAGCAGACCGTTTACAGGGGCCACTTATGGCTACACCTTC
cdr3_aa: CASRPFTGATYGYTF

d_call: TRBD1
j_call: TRBJ1-6
clone_size: few
v_call: TRBV6-1
cdr3_nt: TGTGCCGGGGGACAGCCTGATAATTCACCCCTCCACTTT
cdr3_aa: CAGGQPDNSPLHF

d_call: -
j_call: TRBJ2-2
clone_size: -
v_call: TRBV4-2
cdr3_nt: TGTGCCAGCAGCCACAGGGTAGAGGATTTAGGGGAGCTGTTTTTT
cdr3_aa: CASSHRVEDLGELFF

d_call: TRBD1
j_call: TRBJ2-3
clone_size: many
v_call: TRBV12-3/TRBV12-4
cdr3_nt: TGTGCCAGCAGTTCCGGACAGGGTAGCACAGATACGCAGTATTTT
cdr3_aa: CASSSGQGSTDTQYF

d_call: TRBD2
j_call: TRBJ2-2
clone_size: -
v_call: TRBV5-1
cdr3_nt: TGCGCCAGCAGCTTGGCTTCGGGGGGAAACGGGGAGCTGTTTTTT
cdr3_aa: CASSLASGGNGELFF

d_call: TRBD2
j_call: TRBJ2-1
clone_size: -
v_call: TRBV10-3
cdr3_nt: TGTGCCATCAGTGGCACTAGCGGGGGGGTCTACAATGAGCAGTTCTTC
cdr3_aa: CAISGTSGGVYNEQFF

d_call: -
j_call: TRBJ2-3
clone_size: many
v_call: TRBV11-2
cdr3_nt: TGTGCCAGCAGCCAGACCGGGCTGAGCACAGATACGCAGTATTTT
cdr3_aa: CASSQTGLSTDTQYF

d_call: TRBD2
j_call: TRBJ2-3
clone_size: -
v_call: TRBV4-1
cdr3_nt: TGCGCCAGCAGCCAAGCAGCGGGGGCTGGAGATACGCAGTATTTT
cdr3_aa: CASSQAAGAGDTQYF